The clone carrying this T cell receptor (beta chain) counts as medium-sized (0.01 to 0.1%). Generated by immunoSEQ multiplex PCR, the TCRdb table keeps only in-frame clones and is missing some. In the table there are about 160,000 clones, 65% to 90% of which are singletons. These data are taken from a study of cytomegalovirus exposure and HLA in healthy donors. Study in general: The roughly 130 validation repertoires, a later analysis reported, used the same platform as the approximately 730 repertoires from the first cohort.

V lost 7 bases, J lost 5 bases, and 11 bases lay in between. The CDR3 consists of 13 residues. Germline CDR1 reads SNHLY; CDR2 reads FYNNEI. The chain recombines TRBV2 with TRBJ2-2; a possible D gene is TRBD2 (5 bases). Sequences were obtained from PBMCs. This TCR was sampled from a woman aged 18-30 years in good health and CMV-seronegative. CDR3 DNA sequence: TGTGCCAGCATTATAGGAGGAACCGGGGAGCTGTTTTTT. Protein: CASIIGGTGELFF.